The 9 T cell receptor beta chains in this list originate from one sample, sequenced in a study of human versus mouse CDR3 diversity and MHC coevolution. Only in-frame clones appear in the TCRdb table, and some are missing; sequencing was by immunoSEQ multiplex PCR. The sample shows around 59,000 clones, approximately 94% of them seen only once. Sample: naive CD4+ T cells from blood. Subset reported: CD45RO-negative CD62L-positive naive CD4 T cells. These receptors all stem from a person aged 55 to 70 in good health.

This sequence joins TRBV19 and TRBJ2-1; TRBD2 aligns across 8 bases. The V gene end was trimmed by 8 bases and the J gene end by 7 bases; junction bases not matched to a gene: 7. The CDR3 spans 13 residues. Germline V gives CDR1 LNHDA, CDR2 SQIVND (reference sequence). The chain's CDR3 is CASRSSGFNEQFF. The CDR3 nucleotides are TGTGCCAGTCGGTCTAGCGGGTTTAATGAGCAGTTCTTC.

The genes are TRBV6-1 and TRBJ2-7; D may be TRBD1 (5 bases). This CDR3 comprises 16 residues. Trimming left V 0 bases short and J 0 bases short, with 12 bases between. Per germline, CDR1 MNHNS and CDR2 SASEGT. CDR3 residues: CASSEAPPGYSYEQYF. The CDR3 nucleotides are TGTGCCAGCAGTGAAGCCCCCCCAGGGTACTCCTACGAGCAGTACTTC.

The chain carries TRBV11-2 and TRBJ2-5; TRBD2 is a possible D gene (5 bases). Germline V gives CDR1 SGHAT, CDR2 FQNNGV. This CDR3 has 14 amino acids. V was cut by 1 base and J by 4 bases, with 10 bases left in between. The CDR3 loop is CASSLGGGPETQYF. CDR3 nucleotides: TGTGCCAGCAGCTTAGGCGGCGGGCCAGAGACCCAGTACTTC.

The chain couples TRBV27 to TRBJ1-4; TRBD1 matches at 8 bases. CDR3 length: 16 amino acids. V lost 5 bases to trimming and J lost 7 bases; unmatched junction nucleotides: 12. Per germline, CDR1 MNHEY and CDR2 SMNVEV (reference sequence). CDR3 DNA sequence: TGTGCCAGCAGTCCAAAACCGGGACAGGCTACTGAAAAACTGTTTTTT. This encodes CASSPKPGQATEKLFF.

V and J are TRBV11-1 and TRBJ2-7, with D possibly matching TRBD1 (6 bases). The CDR3 is 15 residues long. Trimming removed 1 base from V and 1 base from J, with 11 bases in between. Germline V gene data show CDR1 as SGHAT and CDR2 as FQDESV (reference sequence). The CDR3 loop reads CASSLEGQSSYEQYF. The DNA of the CDR3 is TGTGCCAGCAGCTTAGAAGGACAGAGTTCCTACGAGCAGTACTTC.

This sequence joins TRBV19 and TRBJ1-3; D might be TRBD1 (6 bases). V lost 5 bases and J 6 bases, leaving 20 bases between the germline ends. Germline-derived CDR1 and CDR2 are LNHDA and SQIVND (reference sequence). The CDR3 consists of 16 residues. Here the CDR3 DNA reads TGTGCCAGTAGTGCCGACATATACAGGGCTTTAAACACCATATATTTT. Encoded protein: CASSADIYRALNTIYF.

The CDR3 bases are TGTGCCAGTAGTATGGCCACGGGGGGGACCTACGAGCAGTACTTC. Its protein is CASSMATGGTYEQYF. V is TRBV19 and J is TRBJ2-7; 8 bases are shared with TRBD2. Trimming cost V 3 bases and J 2 bases; bases outside gene matches: 6. The CDR3 runs 15 residues. From germline, CDR1 is LNHDA and CDR2 SQIVND (reference sequence).

The chain joins TRBV14 to TRBJ1-2; 7 bases map to TRBD1. V lost 3 bases and J lost 7; bases outside the gene matches: 8. From germline, CDR1 is SGHDN and CDR2 FVKESK. The length of the CDR3 is 14 residues. CDR3 nucleotide sequence: TGTGCCAGCAGCCAGAGTCAGGGGGTCGGTGGCTACACCTTC. Its protein product is CASSQSQGVGGYTF.

Written as DNA, the CDR3 is TGTGCCAGTAGCATACAGGGGGCAAGGTCACCCCTCCACTTT. Translation gives CASSIQGARSPLHF. V is TRBV19 and J is TRBJ1-6, with 9 bases lining up with TRBD1. The V gene's germline CDR1 is LNHDA and CDR2 SQIVND (reference sequence). CDR3 size: 14 residues. The V and J ends lost 6 bases and 10 bases, in that order; junction bases with no gene match: 7. Variable domain in full (rest from reference TRBV19 and TRBJ1-6): DGGITQSPKYLFRKEGQNVTLSCEQNLNHDAMYWYRQDPGQGLRLIYYSQIVNDFQKGDIAEGYSVSREKKESFPLTVTSAQKNPTAFYLCASSIQGARSPLHFGNGTRLTVT.